The 10 T cell receptor beta chains presented below share a single source sample, sequenced in a study of shared clonotypes between healthy human individuals. Generated by immunoSEQ multiplex PCR, the TCRdb table keeps only in-frame clones and is missing some. The sample includes roughly 2,300,000 clones, 85% to 95% seen only once; the top ten take around 0.4%. Sample: naive CD4+ T cells from PBMCs. Subset reported: CD45RA+ positively selected. All receptors come from a young man in good health. Some clones in this sample may be carry-over from other donors' samples.

The chain couples TRBV7-2 to TRBJ2-5, with 9 bases lining up with TRBD2. Germline CDR1 and CDR2: SGHTA and FQGNSA. V shed 1 base, J shed 4 bases, and the junction held 13 bases outside the gene matches. The CDR3 totals 18 residues. CDR3 sequence: CASSLEPLAGWGGETQYF. The CDR3 DNA is TGTGCCAGCAGCTTAGAGCCGCTAGCGGGATGGGGGGGAGAGACCCAGTACTTC.

The rearrangement uses TRBV30 and TRBJ2-1; D could derive from TRBD1 or TRBD2 (6 bases each). Germline V lookup: CDR1 GTSNPN, CDR2 SVGIG (reference sequence). V was shortened by 2 bases and J by 0 bases, with 17 bases between the two germline ends. CDR3 length: 17 residues. The CDR3 DNA reads as TGTGCCTGGAGTAAAAACCTCGGGGGCCTCTCCTACAATGAGCAGTTCTTC. Translation: CAWSKNLGGLSYNEQFF. Full variable domain (rest looked up from reference TRBV30 and TRBJ2-1): SQTIHQWPATLVQPVGSPLSLECTVEGTSNPNLYWYRQAAGRGLQLLFYSVGIGQISSEVPQNLSASRPQDRQFILSSKKLLLSDSGFYLCAWSKNLGGLSYNEQFFGPGTRLTVL.

The V gene is TRBV9, the J gene TRBJ2-2; 8 bases are a match to TRBD2. There are 16 residues in the CDR3. The ends lost 2 bases at V and 3 bases at J; junction bases unmatched: 6. Germline values: CDR1 SGDLS, CDR2 YYNGEE. CDR3 coding DNA: TGTGCCAGCAGCGTCAGGGCGGGAGGTGACACCGGGGAGCTGTTTTTT. It translates to CASSVRAGGDTGELFF.

The CDR3 spells CASSQLLAGKKNEQFF. The CDR3 region has the DNA TGTGCCAGCTCTCAATTACTAGCGGGGAAAAAAAATGAGCAGTTCTTC. V gene TRBV18 combines with J gene TRBJ2-1, with TRBD2 matching 10 bases. The trim removed 6 bases at V and 7 bases at J, leaving 12 bases unmatched. CDR1 KGHSH and CDR2 LQKENI come from the germline V gene. This CDR3 has 16 residues.

On this clone itself: Different DNA sequences within this sample yield the same CDR3. This chain links TRBV28 with TRBJ1-2; the match to TRBD1 covers 11 bases. Germline CDR1 and CDR2: MDHEN and SYDVKM. V shed 6 bases, J shed 2 bases, and the junction held 2 bases outside the gene matches. The CDR3 extends over 14 amino acids. DNA for the CDR3: TGTGCCAGCAGAAGGGACAGGGGGAACTATGGCTACACCTTC. Protein: CASRRDRGNYGYTF.

There are a few counts of this clone. The chain links TRBV7-2 to TRBJ2-7, with TRBD2 identical over 14 bases. The length of the CDR3 is 15 residues. Losses at the gene ends were 5 bases for V and 7 bases for J; bases not matched to a gene: 7. Germline V gives CDR1 SGHTA, CDR2 FQGNSA. Here the CDR3 DNA reads TGTGCCAGCAGCCCGACTAGCGGGAGGGCCTGGGAGCAGTACTTC. The encoded protein is CASSPTSGRAWEQYF.

This chain uses TRBV27 with TRBJ1-5; D not resolved. Per the germline V gene, CDR1 is MNHEY and CDR2 is SMNVEV (reference sequence). There are 15 residues in the CDR3. V lost 3 bases, J lost 7 bases, and 16 bases lay in between. CDR3: CASSFLADGQQPQHF. DNA for the CDR3: TGTGCCAGCAGTTTTTTGGCTGACGGTCAGCAGCCCCAGCATTTT.

This clone has just a few counts. The chain has TRBV30 and TRBJ2-2; D unclear. The length of the CDR3 is 13 residues. V lost 0 bases and J lost 15, with 17 bases in between. The germline V gene has CDR1 GTSNPN and CDR2 SVGIG (reference sequence). The CDR3 nucleotides are TGTGCCTGGAGTGTACCCCCCCCGGCTCCGGTGTTTTTT. It translates to CAWSVPPPAPVFF.

The V gene is TRBV5-1, the J gene TRBJ2-7, with TRBD2 identical over 8 bases. The V gene's germline CDR1 is SGHRS and CDR2 YFSETQ. This CDR3 comprises 15 residues. Unmatched junction bases numbered 10, after V lost 1 base and J lost 7 bases. This CDR3 is CASSLSSGRSGEQYF. The CDR3 nucleotides read TGCGCCAGCAGCTTGTCAAGCGGGAGATCGGGGGAGCAGTACTTC.

The V and J genes are TRBV18 and TRBJ2-2; 8 nucleotides match TRBD1. Trimming removed 0 bases from V and 6 bases from J; junction bases left unmatched: 3. The CDR3 contains 15 residues. Germline CDR1 reads KGHSH; CDR2 reads LQKENI. DNA of the CDR3: TGTGCCAGCTCACCACCGGCAGGGGGCTCCGGGGAGCTGTTTTTT. Protein product: CASSPPAGGSGELFF. The full variable domain, with the rest looked up from reference TRBV18 and TRBJ2-2, is NAGVMQNPRHLVRRRGQEARLRCSPMKGHSHVYWYRQLPEEGLKFMVYLQKENIIDESGMPKERFSAEFPKEGPSILRIQQVVRGDSAAYFCASSPPAGGSGELFFGEGSRLTVL.